The rows below give T cell receptor beta chains drawn from one sample of a study of regulatory T cells in long-lasting Graves disease. TCRdb redid the calling of the multiplex PCR reads with MiXCR, one entry per CDR3 protein. The sample comprises 500,000 to 800,000 distinct CDR3 sequences, approximately 29% of which are singletons, and around 42% rests with the top ten. Sequenced material: peripheral blood mononuclear cells (PBMCs), taken when the disease was refractory, from a patient treated with antithyroid drugs. These receptors were obtained from a female donor with Graves disease. The CDR3 runs from the conserved cysteine through the conserved F or W. D genes are given only for firm matches. A clone size is listed for some rows: how often the clone was seen (once, few, many), or a class if it is expanded.

CDR3: CAWSVGQTYGYTF; DNA: TGTGCCTGGAGTGTAGGACAGACCTATGGCTACACCTTC; size: few; V: TRBV30; J: TRBJ1-2; D: NA
CDR3: CASSSRLRPNQPQHF; DNA: TGTGCCAGCAGCTCAAGACTGAGACCCAATCAGCCCCAGCATTTT; size: NA; V: TRBV5-6; J: TRBJ1-5; D: NA
CDR3: CASSPRDTYEQYF; DNA: TGTGCCAGCAGCCCACGGGACACTTACGAGCAGTACTTC; size: many; V: TRBV7-9; J: TRBJ2-7; D: NA
CDR3: CASSLNTGTNEQFF; DNA: TGCGCCAGCAGCTTGAATACGGGGACGAATGAGCAGTTCTTC; size: once; V: TRBV5-1; J: TRBJ2-1; D: NA
CDR3: CASSLRQGGYSPLHF; DNA: TGTGCCAGCAGTCTACGACAGGGCGGTTATTCACCCCTCCACTTT; size: few; V: TRBV12-3/TRBV12-4; J: TRBJ1-6; D: TRBD1
CDR3: CSARVPGDQTYEQYF; DNA: TGCAGTGCTAGAGTGCCCGGGGACCAAACCTACGAGCAGTACTTC; size: NA; V: TRBV20-1; J: TRBJ2-7; D: NA
CDR3: CASSHANSPLHF; DNA: TGTGCCAGCAGCCACGCGAATTCACCCCTCCACTTT; size: many; V: TRBV11-2; J: TRBJ1-6; D: NA
CDR3: CSARPGQGGEKLFF; DNA: TGCAGTGCGCGTCCGGGACAGGGAGGCGAAAAACTGTTTTTT; size: many; V: TRBV20-1; J: TRBJ1-4; D: TRBD1
CDR3: CSASGRAGETQYF; DNA: TGCAGTGCTAGCGGGAGGGCCGGGGAGACCCAGTACTTC; size: NA; V: TRBV20-1; J: TRBJ2-5; D: TRBD2
CDR3: CASKAQGRSYEQYF; DNA: TGTGCCAGCAAAGCTCAGGGGAGGTCCTACGAGCAGTACTTC; size: many; V: TRBV12-3/TRBV12-4; J: TRBJ2-7; D: NA
CDR3: CASSLQGRSYNEQFF; DNA: TGTGCCAGCAGTTTACAGGGTCGATCCTACAATGAGCAGTTCTTC; size: NA; V: TRBV28; J: TRBJ2-1; D: NA
CDR3: CSVFGDSVSEAFF; DNA: TGCAGCGTTTTTGGGGATTCGGTCTCTGAAGCTTTCTTT; size: NA; V: TRBV29-1; J: TRBJ1-1; D: NA
CDR3: CSAFLPLAKNIQYF; DNA: TGCAGCGCGTTCCTTCCACTAGCCAAAAACATTCAGTACTTC; size: NA; V: TRBV29-1; J: TRBJ2-4; D: NA
CDR3: CAEGRGLETQYF; DNA: TGTGCCGAGGGCAGGGGGCTAGAGACCCAGTACTTC; size: NA; V: TRBV28; J: TRBJ2-5; D: TRBD1
CDR3: CASSYSSANTEAFF; DNA: TGTGCCAGCAGTTACTCGTCTGCGAACACTGAAGCTTTCTTT; size: NA; V: TRBV6-2/TRBV6-3; J: TRBJ1-1; D: NA
CDR3: CASKSQAGTTEAFF; DNA: TGTGCCAGCAAAAGTCAGGCTGGGACAACTGAAGCTTTCTTT; size: NA; V: TRBV6-1; J: TRBJ1-1; D: NA
CDR3: CASSYSRVTTFGNTIYF; DNA: TGTGCCAGCAGTTACTCGCGGGTCACCACTTTTGGAAACACCATATATTTT; size: NA; V: TRBV6-5; J: TRBJ1-3; D: NA
CDR3: CASSQDHRQATSYEQYF; DNA: TGTGCCAGCAGCCAAGATCACCGGCAGGCCACCTCCTACGAGCAGTACTTC; size: NA; V: TRBV14; J: TRBJ2-7; D: NA
CDR3: CASSPRPTGVSSYEQYF; DNA: TGTGCCAGCAGTCCACGCCCCACAGGGGTCAGCTCCTACGAGCAGTACTTC; size: many; V: TRBV12-3/TRBV12-4; J: TRBJ2-7; D: TRBD1
CDR3: CASSDRSYGYTF; DNA: TGTGCCAGCAGTGACAGGAGTTATGGCTACACCTTC; size: many; V: TRBV2; J: TRBJ1-2; D: NA
CDR3: CASSLQAENTEAFF; DNA: TGTGCCAGCAGCCTCCAGGCAGAAAACACTGAAGCTTTCTTT; size: NA; V: TRBV6-1; J: TRBJ1-1; D: NA
CDR3: CASSFLPLEKLFF; DNA: TGTGCCAGCAGTTTTCTCCCCTTAGAAAAACTGTTTTTT; size: NA; V: TRBV27; J: TRBJ1-4; D: NA
CDR3: CASIDWGGYEAFF; DNA: TGTGCCAGCATTGATTGGGGGGGCTATGAAGCTTTCTTT; size: once; V: TRBV6-2/TRBV6-3; J: TRBJ1-1; D: NA
CDR3: CAWTPTRWEQYF; DNA: TGTGCCTGGACCCCGACACGCTGGGAGCAGTACTTC; size: few; V: TRBV30; J: TRBJ2-7; D: NA
CDR3: CASSLRVGAVNEKLFF; DNA: TGTGCCAGCAGTTTAAGGGTCGGGGCAGTTAATGAAAAACTGTTTTTT; size: NA; V: TRBV28; J: TRBJ1-4; D: NA
CDR3: CASSQGPGDYGYTF; DNA: TGTGCCAGCAGCCAAGGTCCAGGGGACTATGGCTACACCTTC; size: NA; V: TRBV3-1; J: TRBJ1-2; D: NA
CDR3: CASSFRRDRSGELFF; DNA: TGTGCCAGCAGTTTTCGGCGGGATAGGTCCGGGGAGCTGTTTTTT; size: NA; V: TRBV12-3/TRBV12-4; J: TRBJ2-2; D: NA
CDR3: CSARAPANGYTF; DNA: TGCAGTGCTAGAGCTCCAGCTAATGGCTACACCTTC; size: NA; V: TRBV20-1; J: TRBJ1-2; D: NA
CDR3: CASSLTGDITEAFF; DNA: TGCGCCAGCAGCTTGACCGGGGATATCACTGAAGCTTTCTTT; size: NA; V: TRBV5-1; J: TRBJ1-1; D: NA
CDR3: CASSLVGVHEQFF; DNA: TGTGCCAGCAGTCTGGTAGGAGTCCATGAGCAGTTCTTC; size: NA; V: TRBV27; J: TRBJ2-1; D: NA
CDR3: CASSQDGAMETEAFF; DNA: TGTGCCAGCAGCCAAGACGGAGCAATGGAAACTGAAGCTTTCTTT; size: NA; V: TRBV14; J: TRBJ1-1; D: NA
CDR3: CASSVGDLGTGVGYTF; DNA: TGTGCCAGCAGCGTAGGAGACCTCGGGACAGGGGTTGGCTACACCTTC; size: once; V: TRBV9; J: TRBJ1-2; D: TRBD1
CDR3: CASGLVLGIYSNQPQHF; DNA: TGTGCTAGTGGTTTGGTACTAGGGATTTATAGCAATCAGCCCCAGCATTTT; size: few; V: TRBV12-5; J: TRBJ1-5; D: NA
CDR3: CAWSPTSGRIETQYF; DNA: TGTGCCTGGAGTCCTACTAGCGGGAGAATTGAGACCCAGTACTTC; size: NA; V: TRBV30; J: TRBJ2-5; D: TRBD2
CDR3: CASSPLTTPETQYF; DNA: TGTGCCAGCAGCCCCCTTACTACCCCAGAGACCCAGTACTTC; size: few; V: TRBV6-1; J: TRBJ2-5; D: NA
CDR3: CASSLTAGNTIYF; DNA: TGTGCCAGCAGTCTGACAGCTGGAAACACCATATATTTT; size: few; V: TRBV28; J: TRBJ1-3; D: NA
CDR3: CASSQDWTGEGGYTF; DNA: TGTGCCAGCAGCCAGGACTGGACAGGGGAAGGAGGCTACACCTTC; size: many; V: TRBV7-2; J: TRBJ1-2; D: TRBD1
CDR3: CASSLVSGRTETQYF; DNA: TGTGCCAGCAGCTTAGTTAGCGGGAGGACGGAGACCCAGTACTTC; size: NA; V: TRBV7-2; J: TRBJ2-5; D: TRBD2
CDR3: CASSLGDTMNTEAFF; DNA: TGCGCCAGCAGCTTAGGGGATACCATGAACACTGAAGCTTTCTTT; size: NA; V: TRBV5-1; J: TRBJ1-1; D: NA
CDR3: CASSEAGLGGGAYGYTF; DNA: TGTGCCAGCAGTGAAGCGGGCCTGGGCGGGGGGGCCTATGGCTACACCTTC; size: NA; V: TRBV2; J: TRBJ1-2; D: NA
CDR3: CASSLAANTYSTPGANVLTF; DNA: TGCGCCAGCAGCTTGGCCGCGAACACGTACTCTACTCCAGGGGCCAACGTCCTGACTTTC; size: NA; V: TRBV5-1; J: TRBJ2-6; D: NA
CDR3: CATASGQMNTEAFF; DNA: TGTGCCACCGCGTCGGGACAGATGAACACTGAAGCTTTCTTT; size: many; V: TRBV12-3/TRBV12-4; J: TRBJ1-1; D: TRBD1
CDR3: CASSYSREGIDGNTIYF; DNA: TGTGCCAGCAGTTACTCCCGGGAAGGGATAGATGGAAACACCATATATTTT; size: NA; V: TRBV6-2/TRBV6-3; J: TRBJ1-3; D: NA
CDR3: CASSPPRNHEQYF; DNA: TGCGCCAGCAGCCCCCCCAGGAACCACGAGCAGTACTTC; size: few; V: TRBV4-1; J: TRBJ2-7; D: NA
CDR3: CASSYSRGLAETGELFF; DNA: TGTGCCAGCAGTTACAGTCGGGGACTAGCGGAAACCGGGGAGCTGTTTTTT; size: NA; V: TRBV6-2/TRBV6-3; J: TRBJ2-2; D: TRBD2
CDR3: CASSDFPGTTHGYTF; DNA: TGTGCCAGCAGCGATTTCCCCGGGACAACCCATGGCTACACCTTC; size: NA; V: TRBV5-6; J: TRBJ1-2; D: NA
CDR3: CASSPSGDIGGYTF; DNA: TGTGCCAGCAGCCCCAGCGGGGACATCGGTGGCTACACCTTC; size: NA; V: TRBV7-3; J: TRBJ1-2; D: NA
CDR3: CASSIVWDSNQPQHF; DNA: TGTGCCAGTAGTATTGTCTGGGACAGCAATCAGCCCCAGCATTTT; size: NA; V: TRBV19; J: TRBJ1-5; D: NA
CDR3: CASSLAFGGDYEQYF; DNA: TGTGCCAGCAGTTTAGCATTTGGGGGCGACTACGAGCAGTACTTC; size: NA; V: TRBV12-3/TRBV12-4; J: TRBJ2-7; D: NA
CDR3: CATRIGGELFF; DNA: TGTGCCACCAGAATAGGCGGGGAGCTGTTTTTT; size: NA; V: TRBV10-3; J: TRBJ2-2; D: NA